Only one count was recorded for the clone carrying this T cell receptor beta chain. This entry comes from a study of blood T cell repertoires in COVID-19. Assay used: immunoSEQ multiplex PCR; TCRdb lists only in-frame clones, some missing. The profile shows about 160,000 clones, around 83% of them singletons. V lost 0 bases and J lost 0, with 9 bases in between. The germline CDR1 and CDR2 sequences are SGHDT and YYEEEE. The CDR3 contains 15 residues. Sequences were obtained from peripheral blood. This chain joins TRBV5-6 and TRBJ1-1; tentatively, D is TRBD1 (5 bases). This receptor was identified in a woman aged 45-65 years with COVID-19, enrolled during active disease. CDR3 DNA: TGTGCCAGCAGCTTGGGCCCGACAGTGAACACTGAAGCTTTCTTT. Its protein is CASSLGPTVNTEAFF. Together with reference TRBV5-6 and TRBJ1-1, the CDR3 gives the full variable domain: DAGVTQSPTHLIKTRGQQVTLRCSPKSGHDTVSWYQQALGQGPQFIFQYYEEEERQRGNFPDRFSGHQFPNYSSELNVNALLLGDSALYLCASSLGPTVNTEAFFGQGTRLTVV.